This TCR beta chain was retrieved from a study of cytomegalovirus exposure and HLA in healthy donors. Regarding the study as a whole: Among CMV-associated TCR beta chains, most appeared HLA-restricted in a later analysis. A missense DCLRE1C variant was associated with V- and J-gene trimming of TCR beta chains in a later analysis, and an independent cohort replicated the association.

To note about this clone: Its antigen is not identified.

PCR primers comprised 60 Vbeta and 13 Jbeta primers. The repertoire was sequenced with immunoSEQ multiplex PCR; TCRdb's copy has only in-frame clones and lacks some. The table has some 150,000 clones, more than 75% seen once. Material: PBMCs. This TCR was recovered from a male donor in good health and CMV-seronegative.

CDR3 amino acids: CASSLGAGGYDGYTF. The DNA for the CDR3 is TGTGCCAGCAGCTTAGGGGCAGGGGGCTATGATGGCTACACCTTC. This chain links TRBV7-6 with TRBJ1-2; 8 bases match TRBD1. The CDR3 runs 15 residues. The J segment lost 6 bases and the V segment lost 1 base, leaving 7 bases of the junction unmatched. The V gene's germline CDR1 is SGHVS and CDR2 FNYEAQ.